Following are 8 T cell receptor beta chains from one sample sequenced in a study of T cell changes during pregnancy in multiple sclerosis. Assay: immunoSEQ multiplex PCR; the TCRdb copy retains only in-frame clones and omits some. The sample holds approximately 97,000 clones; just over 90% are singletons and the top ten take 0.76%. The sample here was peripheral blood, taken in the second trimester of pregnancy. These TCRs come from a female donor in good health, enrolled as a control in a pregnancy study.

This chain connects TRBV5-1 to TRBJ2-7, with D possibly TRBD1 on 5 matching bases. The CDR3 length is 13 residues. Trimming stripped 2 bases from V and 9 bases from J, with 15 bases between. Germline lookup yields CDR1 SGHRS and CDR2 YFSETQ. CDR3 bases: TGCGCCAGCAGCTTTGAGGATCCCACAGGGCAGTACTTC. Translating it yields CASSFEDPTGQYF. Based on the CDR3 plus reference TRBV5-1 and TRBJ2-7, the full variable domain is KAGVTQTPRYLIKTRGQQVTLSCSPISGHRSVSWYQQTPGQGLQFLFEYFSETQRNKGNFPGRFSGRQFSNSRSEMNVSTLELGDSALYLCASSFEDPTGQYFGPGTRLTVT.

This clone was observed a handful of times. The chain is built from TRBV23-1 and TRBJ1-6, with TRBD1 matching 11 bases. TRBV23-1 is designated an ORF whose function remains uncertain. This CDR3 has 16 residues. Trimming cost V 6 bases and J 3 bases; bases outside gene matches: 4. CDR3 region: CASRWTGGFYNSPLHF. CDR3 DNA sequence: TGCGCCAGCAGATGGACAGGGGGCTTCTATAATTCACCCCTCCACTTT.

This chain links TRBV5-6 with TRBJ2-6; D is unresolved. The V end lost 0 bases, the J end lost 4 bases, and 11 bases lay between the germline ends. Germline V gene lookup returns CDR1 SGHDT and CDR2 YYEEEE. The CDR3 runs to 16 residues. CDR3 sequence: CASSLALLTGANVLTF. The CDR3 DNA is TGTGCCAGCAGCTTGGCACTCCTCACGGGGGCCAACGTCCTGACTTTC.

The chain employs TRBV15 and TRBJ1-5, with 7 bases aligning to TRBD1. Germline-derived CDR1 and CDR2 are LNHNV and YYDKDF (reference sequence). The CDR3 is made up of 16 amino acids. The J segment lost 4 bases and the V segment lost 1 base, leaving 7 bases of the junction unmatched. CDR3: CATSRGPRGENQPQHF. CDR3 nucleotides: TGTGCCACCAGCAGAGGACCCAGGGGGGAGAATCAGCCCCAGCATTTT. Drawing the rest from reference TRBV15 and TRBJ1-5, the complete variable domain is DAMVIQNPRYQVTQFGKPVTLSCSQTLNHNVMYWYQQKSSQAPKLLFHYYDKDFNNEADTPDNFQSRRPNTSFCFLDIRSPGLGDTAMYLCATSRGPRGENQPQHFGDGTRLSIL.

The V and J genes are TRBV12-5 and TRBJ1-1; the D gene is possibly TRBD1 (6 bases). Germline lookup yields CDR1 LGHNT and CDR2 FRNRAP. This CDR3 contains 15 residues. Trimming pared 6 bases from V and 1 base from J, leaving 15 bases between. CDR3 DNA sequence: TGTGCTAGTGGGATAAGATTGACAGGGAACACTGAAGCTTTCTTT. Its protein is CASGIRLTGNTEAFF.

This chain connects TRBV7-9 to TRBJ1-2, with no clear D. Per the germline V gene, CDR1 is SEHNR and CDR2 is FQNEAQ (reference sequence). There are 13 residues in the CDR3. Trimming took 5 bases from V and 6 from J, leaving 13 bases between them. Written as DNA, the CDR3 is TGTGCCAGCAGCCTCAACCCAACGGATGGCTACACCTTC. Translating it yields CASSLNPTDGYTF.

The chain links TRBV5-4 to TRBJ1-2; possibly TRBD1 for D (6 bases). The germline V gene encodes CDR1 SGHNT and CDR2 YYREEE (reference sequence). This CDR3 has 14 residues. V gave up 3 bases and J gave up 9 bases, with 18 bases separating them. The CDR3: CASSSGGGTPRYTF. The CDR3 DNA sequence: TGTGCCAGCAGCTCCGGCGGGGGCACCCCACGCTACACCTTC.

This clone was counted once. The chain employs TRBV4-1 and TRBJ2-1, with 7 bases lining up with TRBD2. Trimming cost V 4 bases and J 1 base; bases outside gene matches: 16. This CDR3 region has 19 residues. Germline V gene data show CDR1 as MGHRA and CDR2 as YSYEKL. CDR3 coding DNA: TGCGCCAGCAGCCCTGACGTGGGGGGGGGTAAGCGGTCCTACAATGAGCAGTTCTTC. Protein sequence: CASSPDVGGGKRSYNEQFF.